This TCR beta chain was documented in a study of beta chain features in type 1 diabetes. Expressed TCRB transcripts were sequenced because the entire RNA isolate underwent reverse transcription. TCRdb's copy holds only in-frame clones and misses some; the assay was immunoSEQ multiplex PCR. The repertoire has a few hundred thousand clones, about 15% of them found once; the top ten carry approximately 0.021%. Worth noting for this clone: Its specificity is not known.

CDR3 length: 14 amino acids. Germline CDR1 reads MNHEY; CDR2 reads SVGAGI. The J segment lost 7 bases and the V segment lost 0 bases, leaving 5 bases of the junction unmatched. Findings and caveats of the study: Across all four CD4+ subsets, people with type 1 diabetes showed modestly shorter TCRB CDR3s.

This sequence was found in a man aged 30 to 39 with type 1 diabetes. The sample taken for sequencing was naive CD4+ T cells from blood. The chain combines TRBV6-5 with TRBJ2-7, with 8 bases aligning to TRBD2. The CDR3 spells CASSYSTGGREQYF. The CDR3 coding sequence is TGTGCCAGCAGTTACTCGACGGGGGGGAGGGAGCAGTACTTC.